These 5 T cell receptor beta chains came from one sample sequenced in a study of human T cells and chemical hapten exposure. MiXCR was run by TCRdb on the 5' RACE reads, yielding one entry per CDR3 protein. The repertoire holds approximately 80,000 distinct CDR3 sequences, with more than 15% as singletons. The authors' total RNA extraction used unfractionated whole blood. These receptors all stem from a female donor in good health.

The chain joins TRBV29-1 to TRBJ2-2; D call uncertain. The length of the CDR3 is 14 residues. CDR1 SQVTM and CDR2 ANQGSEA come from the germline V gene. V was pared by 4 bases and J by 3 bases, with 12 bases between. CDR3 protein: CSVGAQFDTGELFF. The CDR3 nucleotides are TGCAGCGTTGGAGCGCAGTTTGACACCGGGGAGCTGTTTTTT.

This clonotype was picked up a small number of times. This chain connects TRBV18 to TRBJ2-7, with D possibly being TRBD2 (5 bases). This CDR3 has 13 amino acids. The V gene's germline CDR1 is KGHSH and CDR2 LQKENI. The V and J ends lost 5 bases and 7 bases respectively, with 15 bases between them. The CDR3 nucleotides read TGTGCCAGCTCATACGGAGGCGGAATGGAGCAGTACTTC. It specifies CASSYGGGMEQYF.

V is TRBV20-1 and J is TRBJ2-7; D could derive from TRBD1 or TRBD2 (5 bases each). This CDR3 has 17 amino acids. V gave up 0 bases and J gave up 4 bases, with 22 bases separating them. The germline V gene encodes CDR1 DFQATT and CDR2 SNEGSKA (reference sequence). The CDR3 reads CSARDRPPDGALYEQYF. As DNA, the CDR3 is TGCAGTGCTAGAGATCGTCCTCCTGACGGGGCCCTTTACGAGCAGTACTTC.

This clonotype was seen only a few times. The rearrangement uses TRBV12-3 or TRBV12-4 and TRBJ2-7, with a weak D call TRBD2 (6 bases). The CDR3 runs 13 residues. The V gene lost 6 bases and the J gene lost 7 bases, with 16 bases spanning the gap. The CDR3 bases are TGTGCCAGCAGCCTCGGAGGGGCGGGGGAGCAGTACTTC. Translated, it gives CASSLGGAGEQYF.

This clonotype appeared a few times. The rearrangement uses TRBV18 and TRBJ1-1; D is unresolved. V was cut by 2 bases and J by 1 base, with 5 bases left in between. CDR3 length: 13 amino acids. Germline V lookup: CDR1 KGHSH, CDR2 LQKENI. Written as DNA, the CDR3 is TGTGCCAGCTCACCAGTCGAGAACACTGAAGCTTTCTTT. Translating it yields CASSPVENTEAFF. Supplemented by reference TRBV18 and TRBJ1-1, the full variable domain reads NAGVMQNPRHLVRRRGQEARLRCSPMKGHSHVYWYRQLPEEGLKFMVYLQKENIIDESGMPKERFSAEFPKEGPSILRIQQVVRGDSAAYFCASSPVENTEAFFGQGTRLTVV.